The source of this T cell receptor (beta chain) is a study of blood T cell repertoires in COVID-19. Study-wide background: Specimens from acute and convalescent COVID-19 originated in the United States, Italy and Spain. PBMCs, B-cell-depleted T cells, or T cells were the source of the cDNA or gDNA that made up the material.

V was trimmed by 2 bases and J by 6 bases, leaving 14 bases between them. The CDR3 sequence is 14 residues long. The V gene's germline CDR1 is SGHRS and CDR2 YFSETQ. Original handling: Cell counts per sample came from amplifying reference gene primers. Produced via immunoSEQ multiplex PCR; TCRdb's table is partial and in-frame only. D and trimming come from the DNA, and the V and J calls and clone size come from that table. This table holds approximately 96,000 clones, 90% found once. The sequence came from a man between 60 and 75 years old with acute or convalescent COVID-19. J is TRBJ1-2 and V is TRBV5-1, with a possible D match to TRBD1 (6 bases). Sequencing used peripheral blood. CDR3 DNA sequence: TGCGCCAGCAGCTTTACACAGGGTCGGGATGGCTACACCTTC. Its protein is CASSFTQGRDGYTF. Complete variable domain (other parts from reference TRBV5-1 and TRBJ1-2): KAGVTQTPRYLIKTRGQQVTLSCSPISGHRSVSWYQQTPGQGLQFLFEYFSETQRNKGNFPGRFSGRQFSNSRSEMNVSTLELGDSALYLCASSFTQGRDGYTFGSGTRLTVV.